Each of the 9 T cell receptor beta chains below was sequenced from the same sample in a study of post-analysis software for immune sequencing data. Findings and limits, study-wide: Controls showed lower frequencies than patients for five TRBV segments, and TRBV5-6, TRBV5-1 and TRBV20-1 were among these.

The antigens of these receptors remain unknown. Unique molecular identifiers were carried by the TCR beta cDNA libraries. TCRdb independently ran MiXCR on the PCR reads; one entry per CDR3 protein. This table holds 350,000 to 450,000 distinct CDR3 sequences, roughly 40% found once. The sequenced material came from blood. The receptors shown here come from a girl aged 2 to 10 with multiple sclerosis.

This clonotype was recorded a few times. This rearrangement joins TRBV6-4 to TRBJ2-2, with a weak D call TRBD2 (6 bases). Deletions cut 8 bases from V and 3 bases from J, with 13 bases between. Germline V gene lookup returns CDR1 MRHNA and CDR2 SNTAGT. This CDR3 has 14 residues. CDR3 nucleotides: TGTGCCAGCCAACCATGGAGGGACACCGGGGAGCTGTTTTTT. This encodes CASQPWRDTGELFF.

This chain links TRBV28 with TRBJ1-2, with a possible D match to TRBD1 (6 bases). Trimming took 5 bases from V and 8 from J, leaving 24 bases between them. This CDR3 spans 16 amino acids. Germline values: CDR1 MDHEN, CDR2 SYDVKM. CDR3 nucleotide sequence: TGTGCCAGCAGTACTCTATACAGGAGATACAGGGACGGCTACACCTTC. It encodes CASSTLYRRYRDGYTF.

The V and J genes are TRBV29-1 and TRBJ2-4, with D perhaps TRBD1 (5 bases). V dropped 5 bases and J dropped 5 bases, with 13 bases sitting between them. The germline CDR1 and CDR2 sequences are SQVTM and ANQGSEA. The CDR3 sequence is 13 residues long. The CDR3 sequence is CSVRGPAQNIQYF. The CDR3 DNA reads as TGCAGCGTTAGGGGCCCCGCACAAAACATTCAGTACTTC.

This clonotype was counted only a few times. The J gene is TRBJ2-6, the V gene TRBV6-2 or TRBV6-3; 7 nucleotides match TRBD1. The ends lost 7 bases at V and 0 bases at J; junction bases unmatched: 6. The CDR3 has 16 residues. Germline V CDR1 and CDR2: MNHEY, SVGEGT. The CDR3 protein is CASTGTASSGANVLTF. The CDR3 bases are TGTGCCAGCACCGGGACAGCGTCCTCTGGGGCCAACGTCCTGACTTTC.

The CDR3 protein is CASSFNPESSYNEQFF. Here the CDR3 DNA reads TGTGCCAGCAGTTTTAATCCGGAGAGCTCCTACAATGAGCAGTTCTTC. The chain recombines TRBV12-3 or TRBV12-4 with TRBJ2-1; D gene ambiguous. This CDR3 has 16 amino acids. The V and J ends lost 3 bases and 0 bases respectively, with 12 bases between them.

J is TRBJ2-5 and V is TRBV2; 11 positions agree with TRBD2. V was pared by 3 bases and J by 4 bases, with 10 bases of the junction left unmatched. Per germline, CDR1 SNHLY and CDR2 FYNNEI. The CDR3 consists of 17 residues. The CDR3 protein is CASSDPTSGVERETQYF. CDR3 DNA sequence: TGTGCCAGCAGTGATCCGACTAGCGGGGTAGAAAGAGAGACCCAGTACTTC. The variable domain in full, with the rest retrieved from reference TRBV2 and TRBJ2-5, is EPEVTQTPSHQVTQMGQEVILRCVPISNHLYFYWYRQILGQKVEFLVSFYNNEISEKSEIFDDQFSVERPDGSNFTLKIRSTKLEDSAMYFCASSDPTSGVERETQYFGPGTRLLVL.

V usage is TRBV9 and J usage is TRBJ2-2; D uncertain. The CDR3 has 15 amino acids. Germline V gives CDR1 SGDLS, CDR2 YYNGEE. V gave up 0 bases and J gave up 1 base, with 7 bases separating them. The CDR3 here is CASSVGWLNTGELFF. The DNA of the CDR3 is TGTGCCAGCAGCGTAGGGTGGCTGAACACCGGGGAGCTGTTTTTT.

This chain uses TRBV29-1 with TRBJ2-1, with 7 bases that match TRBD2. V lost 4 bases and J lost 7; bases outside the gene matches: 4. The CDR3 has 12 residues. Germline V gene sequence: CDR1 SQVTM, CDR2 ANQGSEA. The CDR3 region has the DNA TGCAGCGTTGTGGGGAGGGTAAATGAGCAGTTCTTC. The encoded protein is CSVVGRVNEQFF.

The chain carries TRBV9 and TRBJ1-4; 7 nucleotides align to TRBD1. The CDR3 extends over 16 amino acids. The V gene's germline CDR1 is SGDLS and CDR2 YYNGEE. V gave up 3 bases and J gave up 7 bases; unmatched junction bases: 12. DNA for the CDR3: TGTGCCAGCAGCGGAACAACCGGGACAGCTTCTGAAAAACTGTTTTTT. This sequence encodes CASSGTTGTASEKLFF.